The clone carrying this T cell receptor (beta chain) was seen more than once but under ten times. Antigen: not known. This record comes from a study of a mutant IDH1 vaccine in newly diagnosed glioma. About the research overall: Following radiotherapy alone, or alongside temozolomide cycles, vaccination was started after an interval of 4-6 weeks. Treated patients showed a male proportion of roughly 62%, a female proportion of about 40%, and a mean age of about 44 years. Radiotherapy, temozolomide, or both had been given previously, and both were given to most.

Time point here: week 35, safety follow-up. All doses held 300 ug of mutant IDH1 20-mer peptide, with topical imiquimod. Germline CDR1 GTSNPN, CDR2 SVGIG (reference sequence). The CDR3 extends over 15 amino acids. V lost 1 base, J lost 5 bases, and 7 bases stayed unmatched. The protocol was immunoSEQ multiplex PCR, while the TCRdb copy is restricted to in-frame clones and leaves out a portion. The sample carries 50,000 to 70,000 clones, about 74% recorded once. The specimen was PBMCs, collected from a glioma patient whose treatment included an IDH1 peptide vaccine. The TCR comes from a man in his forties or fifties with glioma. The chain combines TRBV30 with TRBJ1-4; 7 bases agree with TRBD1. CDR3 loop: CAWSGIGDRNEKLFF. The CDR3 DNA reads as TGTGCCTGGAGTGGTATTGGGGACAGAAATGAAAAACTGTTTTTT.